This is a list of T cell receptor beta chains from one sample in a study of identifying expanded T cells in peripheral blood. Measured with immunoSEQ multiplex PCR; TCRdb has only the in-frame clones, and not every one. The table includes approximately 100,000 clones, 87% detected once. Sequenced input: blood. The receptors originated from a person between 18 and 75 years old in good health. Both conserved end residues are part of each CDR3. Clone sizes are given selectively: once, few, many, or a class where the clone is expanded.

v_gene	j_gene	abundance	CDR3aa
TRBV29-1	TRBJ1-4	NA	CSVDRGGQVEKLFF
TRBV2	TRBJ1-3	NA	CASSKQGISGNTIYF
TRBV28	TRBJ2-7	NA	CASRTGVAYEQYF
TRBV30	TRBJ2-7	NA	CAWSVPRRTSSYEQYF
TRBV12-1	TRBJ2-7	NA	CASSFEGCWGLYEQYF
TRBV6-6	TRBJ1-4	NA	CASSYSVTNEKLFF
TRBV29-1	TRBJ2-7	NA	CSVEGVKYEQYF
TRBV7-2	TRBJ2-1	once	CASSYLAGYNEQFF
TRBV5-6	TRBJ2-7	NA	CASSLLDTSYEQYF
TRBV28	TRBJ1-5	NA	CASRPLGNQPQHF
TRBV18	TRBJ1-3	NA	CASSPETRGNTIYF
TRBV5-8	TRBJ1-6	NA	CASRGPGSSYNSPLHF
TRBV18	TRBJ1-1	NA	CASSPQGLGPEAFF
TRBV30	TRBJ1-6	NA	CAWGQYNSPLHF
TRBV5-6	TRBJ1-5	once	CASSLGRTDVGQPQHF
TRBV2	TRBJ2-5	NA	CASSFNSGTGAAQYF
TRBV28	TRBJ1-1	NA	CASSLIFGGMNTEAFF
TRBV30	TRBJ2-1	NA	CAWRKAGDYNEQFF
TRBV5-6	TRBJ1-6	once	CASSLKKQGNWNSPLHF
TRBV7-8	TRBJ1-2	NA	CASSLRQGEASGYTF
TRBV27	TRBJ2-2	NA	CASRTHRGRIGELFF
TRBV5-6	TRBJ1-1	NA	CASSFAPGTEAFF
TRBV5-5	TRBJ2-7	NA	CASSRAVEGAYEQYF
TRBV9	TRBJ1-2	NA	CASGGTTNYGYTF
TRBV6-1	TRBJ1-6	NA	CASSDVGGWGDSPLHF
TRBV4-1	TRBJ2-1	NA	CASKNGLAGNEQFF